The rows below give T cell receptor beta chains drawn from one sample of a study of cytomegalovirus exposure and HLA in healthy donors. Profiling relied on immunoSEQ multiplex PCR, and the TCRdb table lists in-frame clones only, not all of them. This listing includes 60,000 to 85,000 clones. Sequenced: PBMCs. These receptors all stem from a man aged 50 to 60 in good health and CMV-seropositive. CDR3s include the opening cysteine and the closing phenylalanine or tryptophan. A D gene is named only where the DNA matches it firmly.

J gene,CDR3 length,V gene,D gene,CDR3 DNA,CDR3 protein
TRBJ2-3,13,TRBV9,NA,TGTGCCAGCAGCTCCACTAGCACAGATACGCAGTATTTT,CASSSTSTDTQYF
TRBJ2-6,15,TRBV6-1,TRBD1,TGTGCCAGCAGTCCGACAGGGGATGGGGCCAACGTCCTGACTTTC,CASSPTGDGANVLTF
TRBJ1-2,15,TRBV6-5,TRBD1,TGTGCCAGCAGTTACTCGGACAGGGGTGGCTATGGCTACACCTTC,CASSYSDRGGYGYTF
TRBJ1-1,15,TRBV10-3,TRBD1,TGTGCCATCATGTCGGACAGGGACGCCGACAATGAAGCTTTCTTT,CAIMSDRDADNEAFF
TRBJ2-1,15,TRBV6-1,TRBD2,TGTGCCAGCAGCTCGACTAGCGGGGTATGGAATGAGCAGTTCTTC,CASSSTSGVWNEQFF
TRBJ1-1,16,TRBV9,NA,TGTGCCAGCAGCGTAGACGAGGATATAATGAACACTGAAGCTTTCTTT,CASSVDEDIMNTEAFF
TRBJ1-5,15,TRBV19,NA,TGTGCCAGTAGACCCAACAGGAATAGCAATCAGCCCCAGCATTTT,CASRPNRNSNQPQHF
TRBJ1-5,14,TRBV19,NA,TGTGCCAGTAGTAGGCTTTATAGCAATCAGCCCCAGCATTTT,CASSRLYSNQPQHF
TRBJ1-1,12,TRBV29-1,TRBD1,TGCAGCGTTATGGACAGGGGGGGCGAAGCTTTCTTT,CSVMDRGGEAFF
TRBJ1-1,13,TRBV7-2,NA,TGTGCCAGCAGCTTACGCGGGGACACTGAAGCTTTCTTT,CASSLRGDTEAFF
TRBJ2-3,16,TRBV4-1,NA,TGCGCCAGCAGCCAAGAGGAAAGACGGGTGGCAGATACGCAGTATTTT,CASSQEERRVADTQYF
TRBJ2-3,16,TRBV11-2,TRBD2,TGTGCCAGCAGCTTTTCTAGCGGGGTTAGCACAGATACGCAGTATTTT,CASSFSSGVSTDTQYF
TRBJ1-1,15,TRBV5-1,NA,TGCGCCAGCAGCCTTCCAACAGACAGAAACACTGAAGCTTTCTTT,CASSLPTDRNTEAFF
TRBJ2-3,14,TRBV5-1,NA,TGCGCCAGCAGCTTGAATGGAGGCACAGATACGCAGTATTTT,CASSLNGGTDTQYF
TRBJ1-2,14,TRBV5-1,TRBD1,TGCGCCAGCAGCGCGGGGACAGGGCAAGATGGCTACACCTTC,CASSAGTGQDGYTF
TRBJ1-1,15,TRBV5-4,NA,TGTGCCAGCAGCCCGGGGGGCTCGTGGAACACTGAAGCTTTCTTT,CASSPGGSWNTEAFF
TRBJ2-1,14,TRBV5-4,TRBD2,TGTGCCAGCAGCAGGGACTACGGTGGCAATGAGCAGTTCTTC,CASSRDYGGNEQFF
TRBJ2-3,14,TRBV5-1,TRBD2,TGCGCCAGCAGCTTGGGCGGGAGTGACGATACGCAGTATTTT,CASSLGGSDDTQYF
TRBJ2-1,15,TRBV10-3,TRBD2,TGTGCCATCAGACCCATAGCGGGGGGACGGGATGAGCAGTTCTTC,CAIRPIAGGRDEQFF
TRBJ2-2,16,TRBV10-3,TRBD2,TGTGCCATCAGTTCACTAGCGGACGCGAACACCGGGGAGCTGTTTTTT,CAISSLADANTGELFF
TRBJ2-2,16,TRBV12-5,TRBD1,TGTGCTAGTGGTTTGGGACAGGGAAGGGGTACCGGGGAGCTGTTTTTT,CASGLGQGRGTGELFF
TRBJ2-7,17,TRBV7-8,NA,TGTGCCAGCAGCTCACGGTATGGGGGGAGCGGAGACTACGAGCAGTACTTC,CASSSRYGGSGDYEQYF
TRBJ1-1,13,TRBV14,NA,TGTGCCAGCTCGCCGAGGGTAAACACTGAAGCTTTCTTT,CASSPRVNTEAFF
TRBJ1-2,13,TRBV5-6,TRBD1,TGTGCCAGCAGCTTAAACAGGGGGTACGGCTACACCTTC,CASSLNRGYGYTF
TRBJ2-1,13,TRBV7-3,TRBD2,TGTGCCAGCAGCTCCTGGGGGGGGAATGAGCAGTTCTTC,CASSSWGGNEQFF
TRBJ1-2,13,TRBV5-4,NA,TGTGCCAGCAGCTTGGGCGGCAGCTATGGCTACACCTTC,CASSLGGSYGYTF
TRBJ1-4,13,TRBV5-1,NA,TGCGCCAGCAGCTTGGGCAGGGATGAAAAACTGTTTTTT,CASSLGRDEKLFF
TRBJ1-5,16,TRBV7-4,NA,TGTGCCAGCAGCTTAGTTGGGCCCAGTAGCAATCAGCCCCAGCATTTT,CASSLVGPSSNQPQHF
TRBJ2-1,15,TRBV6-5,TRBD1,TGTGCCAGCAGTTCGGGACAGGGTAGAAAGTATGAGCAGTTCTTC,CASSSGQGRKYEQFF
TRBJ2-7,14,TRBV5-1,NA,TGCGCCAGCAGCTCCGAGGGTCTTTCCTACGAGCAGTACTTC,CASSSEGLSYEQYF
TRBJ1-6,17,TRBV4-1,TRBD1,TGCGCCAGCAGCCAAGATGGGACAGGGGTCTATAATTCACCCCTCCACTTT,CASSQDGTGVYNSPLHF
TRBJ1-1,12,TRBV11-3,NA,TGTGCCAGCAGCTCAGATGAGACTGAAGCTTTCTTT,CASSSDETEAFF
TRBJ2-5,16,TRBV28,NA,TGTGCCAGCATTCCCTATCGTGGACTGAGTCAAGAGACCCAGTACTTC,CASIPYRGLSQETQYF
TRBJ1-2,16,TRBV28,NA,TGTGCCAGCAGTTTCTCCCGGGGGTTTCGTAACTATGGCTACACCTTC,CASSFSRGFRNYGYTF
TRBJ1-6,15,TRBV30,NA,TGTGCCTGGAGTACCCTACAGGTCAATAATTCACCCCTCCACTTT,CAWSTLQVNNSPLHF
TRBJ2-7,13,TRBV5-6,NA,TGTGCCAGCAGCTTAGGGAGCTCCTACGAGCAGTACTTC,CASSLGSSYEQYF
TRBJ1-1,14,TRBV7-2,NA,TGTGCCAGCAGCTTAGGGCGAGGGAACACTGAAGCTTTCTTT,CASSLGRGNTEAFF